This entry is about one T cell receptor beta chain. Its antigen is not known. The data were obtained in a study of Ad26.COV2.S vaccination and SARS-CoV-2 variants. Study-wide results and limits: Reported findings describe substantial breadth in spike-specific CD8+ and CD4+ T cell responses following vaccination. TCR breadth and depth estimates may have understated total T cell responses.

With V trimmed by 8 bases and J by 4 bases, 8 bases remained unmatched. CDR3 size: 14 residues. Germline CDR1 reads SNHLY; CDR2 reads FYNNEI. The table came from immunoSEQ multiplex PCR; TCRdb's copy has only in-frame clones and leaves some out. The repertoire holds roughly 140,000 clones, about nine tenths seen once, with about 5% in the top ten. Specimen: peripheral blood, collected after recovery from COVID-19. The chain recombines TRBV2 with TRBJ2-5; 9 bases agree with TRBD2. The TCR comes from a human donor who had recovered from COVID-19. Written as DNA, the CDR3 is TGTGCCAGCGGGGGCGGGAGGGGCCGAGAGACCCAGTACTTC. This codes for CASGGGRGRETQYF. Full variable domain (missing parts from reference TRBV2 and TRBJ2-5): EPEVTQTPSHQVTQMGQEVILRCVPISNHLYFYWYRQILGQKVEFLVSFYNNEISEKSEIFDDQFSVERPDGSNFTLKIRSTKLEDSAMYFCASGGGRGRETQYFGPGTRLLVL.